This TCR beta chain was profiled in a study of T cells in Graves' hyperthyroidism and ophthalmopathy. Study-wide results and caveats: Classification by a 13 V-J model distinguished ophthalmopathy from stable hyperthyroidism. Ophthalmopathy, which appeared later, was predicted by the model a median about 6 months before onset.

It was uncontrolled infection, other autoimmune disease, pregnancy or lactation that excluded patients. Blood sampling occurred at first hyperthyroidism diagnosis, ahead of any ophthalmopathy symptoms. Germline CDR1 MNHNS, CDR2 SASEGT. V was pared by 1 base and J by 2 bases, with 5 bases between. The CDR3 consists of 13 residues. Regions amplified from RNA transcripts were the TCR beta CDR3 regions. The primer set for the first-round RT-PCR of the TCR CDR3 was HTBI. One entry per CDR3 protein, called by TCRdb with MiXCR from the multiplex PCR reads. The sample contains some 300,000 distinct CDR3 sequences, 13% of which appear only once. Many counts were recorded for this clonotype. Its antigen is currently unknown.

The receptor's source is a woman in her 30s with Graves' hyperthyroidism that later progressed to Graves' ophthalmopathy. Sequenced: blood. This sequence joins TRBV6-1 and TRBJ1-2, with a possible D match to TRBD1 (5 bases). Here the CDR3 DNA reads TGTGCCAGCAGTGAAGAGGGGAACTATGGCTACACCTTC. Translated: CASSEEGNYGYTF.